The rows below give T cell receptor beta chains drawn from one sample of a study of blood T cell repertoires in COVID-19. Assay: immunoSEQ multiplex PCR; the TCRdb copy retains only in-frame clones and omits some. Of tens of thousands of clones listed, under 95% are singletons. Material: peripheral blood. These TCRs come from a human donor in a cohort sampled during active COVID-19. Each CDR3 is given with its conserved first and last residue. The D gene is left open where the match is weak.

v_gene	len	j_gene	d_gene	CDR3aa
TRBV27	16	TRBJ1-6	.	CASRSGAGRTHSPLHF
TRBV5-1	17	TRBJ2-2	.	CASSLDSRAVNTGELFF
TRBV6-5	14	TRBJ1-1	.	CASSFSGHGKKAFF
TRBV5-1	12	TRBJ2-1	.	CASSDRGEEQFF
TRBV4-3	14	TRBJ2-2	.	CASSQEQRTGELFF
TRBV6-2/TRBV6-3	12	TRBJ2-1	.	CASSRLRNEQFF
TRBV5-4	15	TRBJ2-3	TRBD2	CASSLGGLAADTQYF
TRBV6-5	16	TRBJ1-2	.	CASSYLKTGANYGYTF
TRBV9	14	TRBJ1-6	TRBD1	CASNEDRGDSPLHF
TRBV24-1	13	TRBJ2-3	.	CATSDSVPDTQYF
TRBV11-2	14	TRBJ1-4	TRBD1	CASSFGQGTEKLFF
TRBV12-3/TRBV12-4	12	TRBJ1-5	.	CASLGEVQPQHF
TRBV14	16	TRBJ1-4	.	CASSQVSPVPGEKLFF
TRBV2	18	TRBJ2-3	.	CASSEILGQGRGTDTQYF
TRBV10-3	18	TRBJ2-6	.	CAISESKGRTSGANVLTF
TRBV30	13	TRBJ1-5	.	CAWSNWGAQPQHF
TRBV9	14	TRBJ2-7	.	CASSVRGMAYEQYF
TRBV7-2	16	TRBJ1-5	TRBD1	CASSPRTGGGNQPQHF
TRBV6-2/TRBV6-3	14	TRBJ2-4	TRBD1	CASSYGGQENIQYF
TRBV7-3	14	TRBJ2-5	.	CASSLGHQQETQYF
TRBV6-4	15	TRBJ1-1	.	CARKIERPDNTEAFF
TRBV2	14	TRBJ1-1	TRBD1	CASIPGTANTEAFF
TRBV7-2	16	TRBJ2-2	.	CASSPKGAQNTGELFF
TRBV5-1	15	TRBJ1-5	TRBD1	CASSLLGQGNQPQHF
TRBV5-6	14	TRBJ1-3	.	CASSWGLSGNTIYF